Below are 11 T cell receptor beta chains sequenced from a single sample in a study of T cells in Graves' hyperthyroidism and ophthalmopathy (dated by TCRdb to between 2018 and 2020). The library was prepared using multiplex PCR. Sequencing relied on an Illumina HiSeq 2000. TCR beta CDR3 regions were amplified from RNA transcripts. For the first round of RT-PCR on the TCR CDR3, the HTBI primer set was used together with the Qiagen OneStep RT-PCR kit. Starting from the raw public reads, TCRdb applied fastp trimming at Q25, assembled clones with MiXCR and retained in-frame beta chains. Records with the same CDR3 protein are collapsed into one entry carrying the most frequent genes and DNA. A total of nearly 600,000 distinct CDR3 sequences appear in this sample, about 15% of them only once. 5.8% of the sample goes to the ten largest clones. The sample was blood. These receptors were collected from a woman aged 25-40 years with Graves' hyperthyroidism that later progressed to Graves' ophthalmopathy.

There are a few counts of this clonotype. V usage is TRBV6-1 and J usage is TRBJ1-2; 9 bases are shared with TRBD1. CDR1 is MNHNS and CDR2 is SASEGT in the germline V gene. The CDR3 loop spans 13 amino acids. The junction had 5 bases not matched to a gene; V was cut back by 8 bases and J by 4 bases. The CDR3 protein is CASSGQGGYGYTF. The CDR3 DNA reads TGTGCCAGCTCGGGACAGGGAGGCTATGGCTACACCTTC.

CDR3 sequence reads: CASSGDSGSQETQYF. In DNA form, the CDR3 reads TGTGCCAGCAGCGGGGACAGTGGTTCTCAAGAGACCCAGTACTTC. The chain joins TRBV9 to TRBJ2-5; 7 nucleotides line up with TRBD1. The V gene's germline CDR1 is SGDLS and CDR2 YYNGEE. The V segment lost 3 bases and the J segment 2 bases; nucleotides outside the gene matches: 7. The CDR3 length is 15 residues.

V and J are TRBV6-5 and TRBJ1-4; unclear D gene. The CDR3 loop spans 14 amino acids. Per the germline V gene, CDR1 is MNHEY and CDR2 is SVGAGI. Trimming removed 0 bases from V and 8 bases from J, with 10 bases in between. The CDR3 region has the DNA TGTGCCAGCAGTTACTCAGGTGAAGGCGAAAAACTGTTTTTT. It encodes CASSYSGEGEKLFF.

The DNA for the CDR3 is TGTGCCAGCAGCCTTAGCGGGCCTAGCCCTTACGAGCAGTACTTC. This codes for CASSLSGPSPYEQYF. V gene TRBV3-1 combines with J gene TRBJ2-7; 7 bases are shared with TRBD2. Germline CDR1 LGHDT, CDR2 YNNKEL (reference sequence). Germline trimming cut 4 bases from V and 4 bases from J; bases unmatched to any gene: 10. CDR3 length equals 15 residues.

This clonotype was detected many times. The chain joins TRBV6-1 to TRBJ2-7; possible D gene TRBD2, 6 bases. Trimming cost V 5 bases and J 2 bases, with 19 bases left between them. The CDR3 extends over 16 amino acids. Germline V gene data show CDR1 as MNHNS and CDR2 as SASEGT. The CDR3 DNA sequence: TGTGCCAGCAGTTCTAGGGCGTCGGGAGTTCCCTACGAGCAGTACTTC. It yields the protein CASSSRASGVPYEQYF.

This clonotype has just a few counts. The chain employs TRBV5-1 and TRBJ2-3; D call uncertain. The germline V gene encodes CDR1 SGHRS and CDR2 YFSETQ. The CDR3 extends over 15 amino acids. The V end lost 2 bases, the J end lost 5 bases, and 15 bases lay between the germline ends. The DNA of the CDR3 is TGCGCCAGCAGCTTCAGTGGCCCTTGGGAAGATACGCAGTATTTT. Protein product: CASSFSGPWEDTQYF. Full variable domain (remainder filled in from reference TRBV5-1 and TRBJ2-3): KAGVTQTPRYLIKTRGQQVTLSCSPISGHRSVSWYQQTPGQGLQFLFEYFSETQRNKGNFPGRFSGRQFSNSRSEMNVSTLELGDSALYLCASSFSGPWEDTQYFGPGTRLTVL.

This clonotype has just a few counts. V and J are TRBV29-1 and TRBJ2-1, with D possibly called TRBD1 or TRBD2 (6 bases each). Germline V gives CDR1 SQVTM, CDR2 ANQGSEA. V was clipped by 3 bases and J by 4 bases, with 16 bases between them. The CDR3 runs 15 residues. CDR3 nucleotides: TGCAGCGTTGATGGGGGGCCCACCGAATACAATGAGCAGTTCTTC. It specifies CSVDGGPTEYNEQFF.

This clonotype was seen only a few times. J is TRBJ2-3 and V is TRBV6-2 or TRBV6-3; 7 bases map to TRBD2. CDR1 and CDR2 (germline): MNHEY, SVGEGT. J lost 4 bases, V lost 10 bases, and 11 bases had no gene match. The CDR3 is 14 residues long. For the CDR3, the DNA is TGTGCCAACTCCAAGAGCGGGATTCCAGATACGCAGTATTTT. It translates to CANSKSGIPDTQYF.

This clonotype was recorded at least ten times. The CDR3 coding sequence is TGCGCCAGCAGCGCCACCGGACAGGGGAGTAAAAAAGGTGAAAAACTGTTTTTT. It yields the protein CASSATGQGSKKGEKLFF. The chain employs TRBV5-1 and TRBJ1-4; 9 bases are a match to TRBD1. J gave up 7 bases and V 4 bases, and 17 bases lay outside the gene matches. Germline CDR1 SGHRS, CDR2 YFSETQ. The CDR3 is 18 residues long.

The V gene is TRBV3-1, the J gene TRBJ2-2; maybe TRBD2 (5 bases). Germline values: CDR1 LGHDT, CDR2 YNNKEL (reference sequence). The CDR3 runs 13 residues. V lost 5 bases to trimming and J lost 6 bases, with 10 bases between them. The CDR3, as DNA: TGTGCCAGCAGCTCGGACTGGGCCGGGGAGCTGTTTTTT. Amino acids: CASSSDWAGELFF.

The V and J genes are TRBV6-1 and TRBJ1-5; D is uncertain. V was shortened by 2 bases and J by 0 bases, with 11 bases between the two germline ends. The CDR3 contains 16 residues. The germline V gene encodes CDR1 MNHNS and CDR2 SASEGT. This chain's CDR3 is CASSEYREPSNQPQHF. The CDR3 DNA reads as TGTGCCAGCAGTGAATACAGAGAACCTAGCAATCAGCCCCAGCATTTT.